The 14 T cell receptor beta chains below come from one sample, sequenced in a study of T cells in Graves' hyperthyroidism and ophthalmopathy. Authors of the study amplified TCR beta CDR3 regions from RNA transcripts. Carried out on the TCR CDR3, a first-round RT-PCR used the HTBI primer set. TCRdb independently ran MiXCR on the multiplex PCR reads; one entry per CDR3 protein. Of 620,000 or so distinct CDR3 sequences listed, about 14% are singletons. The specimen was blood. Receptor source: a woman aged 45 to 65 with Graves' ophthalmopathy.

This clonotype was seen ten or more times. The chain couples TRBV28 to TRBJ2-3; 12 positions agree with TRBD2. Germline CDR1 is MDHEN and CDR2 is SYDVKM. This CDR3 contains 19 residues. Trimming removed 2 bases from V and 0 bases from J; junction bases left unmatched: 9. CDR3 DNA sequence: TGTGCCAGCAGTTTACCTAGCGGGAGGGCGTTTACGAGCACAGATACGCAGTATTTT. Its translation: CASSLPSGRAFTSTDTQYF.

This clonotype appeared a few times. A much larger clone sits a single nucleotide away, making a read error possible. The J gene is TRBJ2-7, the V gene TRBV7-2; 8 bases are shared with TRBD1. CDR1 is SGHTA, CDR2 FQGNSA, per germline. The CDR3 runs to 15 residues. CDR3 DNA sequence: TGTGCCAGCAGCTGGACCAACAGGGGGGTCCACGAGCAGTGCTTC. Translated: CASSWTNRGVHEQCF.

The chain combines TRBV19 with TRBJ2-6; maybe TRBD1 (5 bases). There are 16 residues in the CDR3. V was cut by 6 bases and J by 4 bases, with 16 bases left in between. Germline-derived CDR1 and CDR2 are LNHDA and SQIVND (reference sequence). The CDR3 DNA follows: TGTGCCAGTAGAGAAAGCAGGGTCTCCGGGGCCAACGTCCTGACTTTC. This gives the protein CASRESRVSGANVLTF.

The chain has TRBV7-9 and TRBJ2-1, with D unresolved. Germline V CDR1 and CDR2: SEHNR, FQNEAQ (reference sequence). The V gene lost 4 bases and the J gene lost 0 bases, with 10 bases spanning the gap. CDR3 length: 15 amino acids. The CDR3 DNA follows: TGTGCCAGCAGCTCCGCGGAAGGCTCCTACAATGAGCAGTTCTTC. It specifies CASSSAEGSYNEQFF.

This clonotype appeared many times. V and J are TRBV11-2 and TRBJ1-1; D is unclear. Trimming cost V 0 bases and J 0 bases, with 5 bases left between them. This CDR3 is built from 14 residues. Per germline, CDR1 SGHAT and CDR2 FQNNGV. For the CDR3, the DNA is TGTGCCAGCAGCTTAGAACGGATGAACACTGAAGCTTTCTTT. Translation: CASSLERMNTEAFF. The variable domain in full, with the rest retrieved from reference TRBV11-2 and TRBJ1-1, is EAGVAQSPRYKIIEKRQSVAFWCNPISGHATLYWYQQILGQGPKLLIQFQNNGVVDDSQLPKDRFSAERLKGVDSTLKIQPAKLEDSAVYLCASSLERMNTEAFFGQGTRLTVV.

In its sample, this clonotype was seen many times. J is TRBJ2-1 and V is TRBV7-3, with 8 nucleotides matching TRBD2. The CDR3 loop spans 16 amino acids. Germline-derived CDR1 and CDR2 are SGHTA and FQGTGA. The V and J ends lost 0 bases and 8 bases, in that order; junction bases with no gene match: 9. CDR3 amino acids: CASSLTTGGPIYEQFF. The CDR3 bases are TGTGCCAGCAGCTTAACAACGGGAGGGCCGATATATGAGCAGTTCTTC.

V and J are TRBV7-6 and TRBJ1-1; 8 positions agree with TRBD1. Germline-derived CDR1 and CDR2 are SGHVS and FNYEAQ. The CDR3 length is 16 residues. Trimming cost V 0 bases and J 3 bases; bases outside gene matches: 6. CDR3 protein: CASSLAPGGKDTEAFF. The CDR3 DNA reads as TGTGCCAGCAGCTTAGCGCCAGGGGGCAAGGACACTGAAGCTTTCTTT.

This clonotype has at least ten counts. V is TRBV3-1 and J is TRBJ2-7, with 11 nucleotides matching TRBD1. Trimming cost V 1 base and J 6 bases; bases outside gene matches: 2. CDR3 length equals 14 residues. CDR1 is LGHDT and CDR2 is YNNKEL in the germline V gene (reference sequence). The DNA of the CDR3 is TGTGCCAGCAGCCAAGGGACAGGGGGCAGCGAGCAGTACTTC. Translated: CASSQGTGGSEQYF.

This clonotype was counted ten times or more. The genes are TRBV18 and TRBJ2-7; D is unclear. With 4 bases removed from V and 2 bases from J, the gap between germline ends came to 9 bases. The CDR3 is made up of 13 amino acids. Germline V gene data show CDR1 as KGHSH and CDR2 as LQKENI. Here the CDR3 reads CASSRQAPYEQYF. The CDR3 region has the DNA TGTGCCAGCTCACGTCAGGCACCCTACGAGCAGTACTTC.

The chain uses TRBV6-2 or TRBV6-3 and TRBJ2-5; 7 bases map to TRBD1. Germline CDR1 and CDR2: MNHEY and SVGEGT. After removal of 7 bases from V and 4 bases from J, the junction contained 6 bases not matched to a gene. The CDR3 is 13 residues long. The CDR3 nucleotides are TGTGCCAGCACTAAGACAGGGCGAGAGACCCAGTACTTC. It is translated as CASTKTGRETQYF.

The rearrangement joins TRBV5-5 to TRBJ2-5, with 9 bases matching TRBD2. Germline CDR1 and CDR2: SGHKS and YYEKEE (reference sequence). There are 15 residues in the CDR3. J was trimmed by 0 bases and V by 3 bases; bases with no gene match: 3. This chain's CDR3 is CASSSAGGNQETQYF. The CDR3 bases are TGTGCCAGCAGCTCAGCGGGAGGAAACCAAGAGACCCAGTACTTC.

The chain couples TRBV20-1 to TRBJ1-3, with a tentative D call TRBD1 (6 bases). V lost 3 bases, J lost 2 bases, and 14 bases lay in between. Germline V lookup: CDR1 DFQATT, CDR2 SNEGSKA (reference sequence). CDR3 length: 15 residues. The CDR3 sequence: CSARTDRKTGNTIYF. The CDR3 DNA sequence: TGCAGTGCTAGGACAGACAGGAAGACTGGAAACACCATATATTTT.

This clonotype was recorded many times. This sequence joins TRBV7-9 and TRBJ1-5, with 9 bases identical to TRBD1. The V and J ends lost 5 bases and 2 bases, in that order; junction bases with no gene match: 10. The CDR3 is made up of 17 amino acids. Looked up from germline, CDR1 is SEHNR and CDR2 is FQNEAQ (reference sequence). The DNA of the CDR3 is TGTGCCAGCAGCCGCGGGACAGGGACTGGGGGCAATCAGCCCCAGCATTTT. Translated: CASSRGTGTGGNQPQHF.

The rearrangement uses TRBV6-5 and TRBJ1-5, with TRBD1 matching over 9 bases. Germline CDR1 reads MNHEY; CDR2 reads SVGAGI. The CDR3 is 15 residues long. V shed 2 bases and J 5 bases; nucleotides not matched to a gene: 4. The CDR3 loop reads CASSYRTGADQPQHF. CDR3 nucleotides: TGTGCCAGCAGTTACAGGACAGGGGCCGATCAGCCCCAGCATTTT.